This T cell receptor (beta chain) is from a study of cytomegalovirus exposure and HLA in healthy donors. PCR used 60 Vbeta primers and 13 Jbeta primers. TCRdb's table, derived via immunoSEQ multiplex PCR, lists solely in-frame clones and lacks some. This sample carries over 35,000 clones, approximately 55% of them seen once, and the ten largest clones take over 10%. Trimming cost V 1 base and J 4 bases, with 14 bases left between them. This CDR3 comprises 16 residues. In germline, CDR1 is MNHEY, CDR2 SMNVEV (reference sequence). The chain combines TRBV27 with TRBJ2-1; D is perhaps TRBD1 (6 bases). The sequencing input was PBMCs. The receptor was isolated from a human donor in good health. The DNA of the CDR3 is TGTGCCAGCAGTTTATTGGGCAGGGGTCGATACAATGAGCAGTTCTTC. It yields the protein CASSLLGRGRYNEQFF.